Listed below are T cell receptor beta chains from one sample, sequenced in a study of blood T cells in healthy people across ages. TCRdb recomputed calls from the 5' RACE reads with MiXCR, one row per CDR3 protein. The table shows some 700,000 distinct CDR3 sequences, with around a fifth occurring only once. Sequencing was performed on blood. These receptors came from a man between 65 and 80 years old in good health. Both conserved end residues are part of each CDR3. D genes are given only for firm matches.

d_call v_call cdr3_aa
TRBD1 TRBV19 CASSDRDRRSSYEQYF
- TRBV3-1 CASSLVPGASNYGYTF
- TRBV20-1 CSARVDSATNEKLFF
- TRBV18 CASSPLTVRSSYNEQFF
- TRBV20-1 CSARAQNQGNQPQHF
TRBD1 TRBV4-1 CASSQDGTAKETQYF
- TRBV29-1 CSVQRGNYGYTF
- TRBV12-3/TRBV12-4 CASSWDLTNEKLFF
- TRBV14 CASSQVVATGYTF
- TRBV5-1 CASSRGDSGELFF
- TRBV7-2 CASSLYNDSPLHF
- TRBV20-1 CSARRGSEKLFF
TRBD2 TRBV29-1 CSFPRLANTNEQFF
TRBD1 TRBV3-1 CASRDRGLFNSPLHF
TRBD1 TRBV29-1 CSGQTGDYGYTF
- TRBV29-1 CSVDTTRGFYGYTF
TRBD1 TRBV4-1 CASRGQGALGANVLTF
TRBD2 TRBV7-9 CASCPGLAVETQYF
- TRBV28 CASSFAGLNTDTQYF
TRBD1 TRBV12-3/TRBV12-4 CASRSTGGAVGYTF
TRBD1 TRBV11-2 CASRPWTGVATEAFF
TRBD2 TRBV3-1 CASSQDRPREQREDGDTQYF
- TRBV14 CASSQIIDTQYF
TRBD1 TRBV20-1 CSARDPTGLTTNEKLFF
TRBD1 TRBV5-4 CASSPTGGNYEQYF
TRBD2 TRBV20-1 CSARRLADRTDTQYF
- TRBV24-1 CATSDLWADNEQFF
TRBD2 TRBV5-1 CASSLWHPSTSGRGNEQFF
TRBD1 TRBV5-1 CASSRDSLQETQYF
- TRBV20-1 CSVERPGYNEQFF
- TRBV12-3/TRBV12-4 CASSFPGTRTSIETQYF